Below are 19 T cell receptor beta chains sequenced from a single sample in a study of T cell responses to AZD1222 COVID-19 vaccine. Generated by immunoSEQ multiplex PCR, the TCRdb table keeps only in-frame clones and is missing some. In the table there are around 84,000 clones, roughly 88% of which are singletons. The source was peripheral blood, collected on day 0 of AZD1222 vaccination. These receptors were taken from an adult in good health.

CDR3 in amino acids: CASSALGGFDEKLFF. The CDR3 coding sequence is TGTGCCAGCAGCGCATTAGGGGGTTTTGATGAAAAACTGTTTTTT. The genes are TRBV7-9 and TRBJ1-4, with D possibly matching TRBD1 (6 bases). V lost 5 bases and J lost 6, with 16 bases in between. The germline V gene has CDR1 SEHNR and CDR2 FQNEAQ (reference sequence). This CDR3 has 15 amino acids.

This chain links TRBV18 with TRBJ2-7; D not resolved. The CDR3 totals 13 residues. Trimming cost V 3 bases and J 4 bases, with 10 bases left between them. Looked up from germline, CDR1 is KGHSH and CDR2 is LQKENI. In nucleotides, the CDR3 is TGTGCCAGCTCACCTAGGGTTGGGTACGAGCAGTACTTC. Residues: CASSPRVGYEQYF.

This chain connects TRBV7-2 to TRBJ1-5; D gene ambiguous. In germline, CDR1 is SGHTA, CDR2 FQGNSA. CDR3 length equals 13 residues. Trimming removed 2 bases at V and 6 bases at J, with 8 bases between. CDR3 coding DNA: TGTGCCAGCAGCTTAAATCCTGGTCAGCCCCAGCATTTT. Translated, it gives CASSLNPGQPQHF.

The V gene is TRBV2, the J gene TRBJ2-7; maybe TRBD1 (7 bases). This CDR3 contains 14 residues. Trimming removed 4 bases at V and 2 bases at J, with 12 bases between. Germline-derived CDR1 and CDR2 are SNHLY and FYNNEI. The CDR3 bases are TGTGCCAGCAGTGGCGGGACAGCTACCTACGAGCAGTACTTC. This sequence encodes CASSGGTATYEQYF.

The chain recombines TRBV2 with TRBJ2-1, with D possibly TRBD2 on 6 matching bases. V was cut by 7 bases and J by 8 bases, with 18 bases left in between. The CDR3 is 14 residues long. Germline CDR1 and CDR2: SNHLY and FYNNEI. The CDR3 here is CASKGWEAYHEQFF. The CDR3 nucleotides are TGTGCCAGCAAGGGGTGGGAGGCTTATCATGAGCAGTTCTTC.

The genes are TRBV19 and TRBJ2-1; 12 nucleotides align to TRBD2. Germline CDR1 reads LNHDA; CDR2 reads SQIVND (reference sequence). The junction had 5 bases not matched to a gene; V was cut back by 8 bases and J by 0 bases. This CDR3 contains 16 residues. The CDR3, as DNA: TGTGCCAGTGGACTAGCGGGGCCCAGCTCCTACAATGAGCAGTTCTTC. As protein: CASGLAGPSSYNEQFF.

CDR3 nucleotides: TGTGCCAGCAGTGAGACAGCAACCTATGGCTACACCTTC. It translates to CASSETATYGYTF. The gene calls are TRBV6-1 and TRBJ1-2; tentative D call: TRBD1 (5 bases). Looked up from germline, CDR1 is MNHNS and CDR2 is SASEGT. Deletions cut 3 bases from V and 4 bases from J, with 9 bases between. This CDR3 is 13 amino acids long.

The rearrangement joins TRBV5-1 to TRBJ2-2; D remains ambiguous. The CDR3 spans 15 residues. The germline V gene has CDR1 SGHRS and CDR2 YFSETQ. Between the trimmed V and J ends, which lost 4 bases and 0 bases, there was a span of 10 bases. The CDR3 sequence is CASSPTRTNTGELFF. DNA of the CDR3: TGCGCCAGCAGCCCCACCCGAACGAACACCGGGGAGCTGTTTTTT.

The J gene is TRBJ2-1, the V gene TRBV5-1; TRBD2 matches 8 bases. The germline gives CDR1 SGHRS, CDR2 YFSETQ. The CDR3 has 16 residues. Trimming cost V 2 bases and J 8 bases; bases outside gene matches: 12. The CDR3: CASSFLGAGGLDEQFF. The CDR3, as DNA: TGCGCCAGCAGCTTCCTTGGCGCGGGGGGACTGGATGAGCAGTTCTTC. The full variable domain, its missing parts supplied by reference TRBV5-1 and TRBJ2-1, is KAGVTQTPRYLIKTRGQQVTLSCSPISGHRSVSWYQQTPGQGLQFLFEYFSETQRNKGNFPGRFSGRQFSNSRSEMNVSTLELGDSALYLCASSFLGAGGLDEQFFGPGTRLTVL.

This sequence joins TRBV28 and TRBJ1-2; possible D gene TRBD1, 6 bases. The CDR3 runs to 13 residues. Germline loops: CDR1 MDHEN, CDR2 SYDVKM. V was cut by 5 bases and J by 8 bases, with 15 bases left in between. CDR3 region: CASSVSGASGYTF. CDR3 coding DNA: TGTGCCAGCAGTGTTTCGGGGGCCTCCGGCTACACCTTC.

This clone turned up a few times. This sequence joins TRBV7-9 and TRBJ2-1, with D tentatively TRBD2 (6 bases). Germline V gene sequence: CDR1 SEHNR, CDR2 FQNEAQ (reference sequence). The CDR3 spans 12 residues. The V end lost 4 bases, the J end lost 10 bases, and 11 bases lay between the germline ends. In DNA form, the CDR3 reads TGTGCCAGCAGCTCGGGAACTAGCGAGCAGTTCTTC. Translation gives CASSSGTSEQFF.

The V and J genes are TRBV27 and TRBJ1-5, with no clear D. V dropped 5 bases and J dropped 3 bases, with 17 bases sitting between them. Germline CDR1 reads MNHEY; CDR2 reads SMNVEV (reference sequence). The CDR3 sequence is 16 residues long. The CDR3 is CASSPQWTGANQPQHF. CDR3 DNA: TGTGCCAGCAGTCCCCAATGGACGGGAGCCAATCAGCCCCAGCATTTT.

This sequence joins TRBV9 and TRBJ2-7, with a weak D call TRBD2 (7 bases). The length of the CDR3 is 15 residues. In germline, CDR1 is SGDLS, CDR2 YYNGEE. V was pared by 3 bases and J by 2 bases, with 15 bases between. Here the CDR3 reads CASSAEGDYPYEQYF. The CDR3, as DNA: TGTGCCAGCAGCGCCGAGGGGGACTACCCCTACGAGCAGTACTTC.

The rearrangement joins TRBV27 to TRBJ1-3; D perhaps matches TRBD1 (5 bases). CDR1 is MNHEY and CDR2 is SMNVEV in the germline V gene (reference sequence). V shed 5 bases and J shed 9 bases, with 14 bases lying between them. The CDR3 covers 13 residues. CDR3 sequence: CASSHGTGSTIYF. The CDR3 coding sequence is TGTGCCAGCAGTCACGGGACGGGGAGCACCATATATTTT.

The chain recombines TRBV5-4 with TRBJ2-5; perhaps TRBD1 as D (5 bases). Germline CDR1 reads SGHNT; CDR2 reads YYREEE (reference sequence). The V gene lost 4 bases and the J gene lost 1 base, with 11 bases spanning the gap. The CDR3 spans 14 residues. The CDR3 loop reads CASSPRQGQETQYF. As DNA, the CDR3 is TGTGCCAGCAGCCCAAGGCAGGGCCAAGAGACCCAGTACTTC.

This clone occurred once. The chain couples TRBV28 to TRBJ1-2; unclear D gene. The germline V gene encodes CDR1 MDHEN and CDR2 SYDVKM. Trimming took 5 bases from V and 5 from J, leaving 9 bases between them. This CDR3 is 12 amino acids long. The DNA for the CDR3 is TGTGCCAGCAGTATGACCCTATATGGCTACACCTTC. Translating gives CASSMTLYGYTF.

The V call is TRBV7-2, the J call TRBJ2-5; D may be TRBD1 (5 bases). Trimming took 1 base from V and 5 from J, leaving 11 bases between them. The germline V gene has CDR1 SGHTA and CDR2 FQGNSA. This CDR3 comprises 14 residues. CDR3 sequence (DNA): TGTGCCAGCAGCTTAGACAGGCCAGGGGAGACCCAGTACTTC. Translated, it gives CASSLDRPGETQYF.

V and J are TRBV7-9 and TRBJ1-5; no firm D call. Germline CDR1 reads SEHNR; CDR2 reads FQNEAQ (reference sequence). This CDR3 spans 14 amino acids. The germline V and J ends were trimmed by 4 bases and 5 bases, with 12 bases remaining between them. The CDR3 DNA reads TGTGCCAGCAGCTCACTAGGGTCGGATCAGCCCCAGCATTTT. The encoded protein is CASSSLGSDQPQHF.

This clone was picked up one time. The gene calls are TRBV28 and TRBJ2-5, with 12 bases identical to TRBD2. Germline V lookup: CDR1 MDHEN, CDR2 SYDVKM. The CDR3 contains 17 residues. The trim removed 3 bases at V and 2 bases at J, leaving 7 bases unmatched. The CDR3 protein is CASSFTRTSGDQETQYF. In DNA, the CDR3 is TGTGCCAGCAGTTTCACCCGGACTAGCGGGGATCAAGAGACCCAGTACTTC.